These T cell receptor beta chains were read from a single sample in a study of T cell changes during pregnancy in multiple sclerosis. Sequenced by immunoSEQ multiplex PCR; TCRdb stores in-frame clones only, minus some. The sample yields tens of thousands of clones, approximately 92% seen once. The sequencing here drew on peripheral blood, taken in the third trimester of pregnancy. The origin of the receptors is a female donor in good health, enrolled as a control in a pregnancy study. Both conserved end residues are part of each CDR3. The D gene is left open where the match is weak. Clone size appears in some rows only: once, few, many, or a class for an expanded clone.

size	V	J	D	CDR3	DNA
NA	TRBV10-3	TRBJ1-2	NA	CAISGREVGGYTF	TGTGCCATCAGTGGTAGGGAGGTCGGTGGCTACACCTTC
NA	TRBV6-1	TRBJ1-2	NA	CASQDSPGGYTF	TGTGCCAGCCAGGACAGCCCGGGGGGCTACACCTTC
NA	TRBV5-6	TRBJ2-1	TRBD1	CASSAPRRQGNNEQFF	TGTGCCAGCAGCGCACCCCGGCGACAGGGGAACAATGAGCAGTTCTTC
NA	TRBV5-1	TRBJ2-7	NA	CASSLVQAGEQYF	TGCGCCAGCAGCTTGGTTCAGGCTGGCGAGCAGTACTTC
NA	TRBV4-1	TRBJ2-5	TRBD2	CASSQGGTSGGEETQYF	TGCGCCAGCAGCCAAGGGGGGACTAGCGGGGGGGAAGAGACCCAGTACTTC
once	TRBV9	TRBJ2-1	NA	CASSVVGASYNEQFF	TGTGCCAGCAGCGTAGTTGGGGCGTCCTACAATGAGCAGTTCTTC
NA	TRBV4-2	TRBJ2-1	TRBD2	CASSQVLWRGGYNEQFF	TGTGCCAGCAGCCAAGTCCTCTGGCGGGGGGGTTACAATGAGCAGTTCTTC
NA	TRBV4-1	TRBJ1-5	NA	CASSQGRGSRSDQPQHF	TGCGCCAGCAGCCAAGGGAGAGGGTCGAGGTCGGATCAGCCCCAGCATTTT
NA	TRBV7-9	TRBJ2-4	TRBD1	CASSSGTVAKNIQYF	TGTGCCAGCAGCTCCGGGACAGTAGCCAAAAACATTCAGTACTTC
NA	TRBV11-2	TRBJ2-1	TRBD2	CASSRPSGRRSYNEQFF	TGTGCCAGCAGCCGACCCAGCGGGAGACGATCCTACAATGAGCAGTTCTTC
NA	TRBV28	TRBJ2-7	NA	CASSRYRAYEQYF	TGTGCCAGCAGCCGATACAGGGCCTACGAGCAGTACTTC
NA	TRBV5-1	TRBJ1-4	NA	CASSQGLGEKLFF	TGCGCCAGCAGTCAAGGCTTGGGCGAAAAACTGTTTTTT
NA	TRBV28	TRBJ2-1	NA	CASSLGGASYNEQFF	TGTGCCAGCAGTCTTGGGGGGGCCTCCTACAATGAGCAGTTCTTC
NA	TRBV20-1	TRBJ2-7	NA	CSASRGYEQYF	TGCAGTGCCAGCAGGGGCTACGAGCAGTACTTC
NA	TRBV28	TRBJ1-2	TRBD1	CASSIPTGTGSDGYTF	TGTGCCAGCAGTATCCCAACCGGGACAGGGTCGGATGGCTACACCTTC
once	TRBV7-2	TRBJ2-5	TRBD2	CASSFTSGSETQYF	TGTGCCAGCAGCTTTACTAGCGGGAGTGAGACCCAGTACTTC
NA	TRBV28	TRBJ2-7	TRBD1	CASSHPGTGPYEQYF	TGTGCCAGCAGTCACCCCGGGACAGGCCCCTACGAGCAGTACTTC
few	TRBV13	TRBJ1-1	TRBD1	CASSPGQGWTEAFF	TGTGCCAGCAGCCCCGGACAGGGTTGGACTGAAGCTTTCTTT
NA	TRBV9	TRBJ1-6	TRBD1	CASSGTGANNSPLHF	TGTGCCAGCAGCGGGACAGGGGCTAATAATTCACCCCTCCACTTT
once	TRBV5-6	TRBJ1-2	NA	CASSLRTAGYTF	TGTGCCAGCAGCCTAAGGACAGCTGGCTACACCTTC
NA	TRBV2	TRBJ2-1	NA	CASSPGSRLKFF	TGTGCCAGCAGTCCAGGGTCACGATTAAAGTTCTTC
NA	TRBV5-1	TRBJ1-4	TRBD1	CASSLAGTGNEKLFF	TGCGCCAGCAGCTTGGCTGGGACAGGGAATGAAAAACTGTTTTTT
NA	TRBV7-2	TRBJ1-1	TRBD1	CASSPQAGGGSEAFF	TGTGCCAGCAGCCCTCAAGCAGGGGGCGGATCTGAAGCTTTCTTT
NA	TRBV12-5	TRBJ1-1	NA	CASGISGYTEAFF	TGTGCTAGTGGAATTTCGGGGTACACTGAAGCTTTCTTT
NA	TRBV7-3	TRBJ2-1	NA	CASSSMDGNNEQFF	TGTGCCAGCAGTTCGATGGACGGGAACAATGAGCAGTTCTTC
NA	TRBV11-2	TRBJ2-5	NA	CASSSLQGTQETQYF	TGTGCCAGCAGCTCCCTACAGGGTACACAAGAGACCCAGTACTTC
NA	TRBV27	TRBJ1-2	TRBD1	CASSSYETGGWGYTF	TGTGCCAGCAGTTCGTATGAAACAGGGGGTTGGGGCTACACCTTC
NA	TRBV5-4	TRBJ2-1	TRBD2	CASSLKLAGGPWFF	TGTGCCAGCAGCTTGAAACTAGCGGGGGGGCCTTGGTTCTTC
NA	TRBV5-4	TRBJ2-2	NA	CASSLGQGNTGELFF	TGTGCCAGCAGCCTGGGGCAGGGGAACACCGGGGAGCTGTTTTTT
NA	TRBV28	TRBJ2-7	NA	CASSVTKTYEQYF	TGTGCCAGCAGTGTGACTAAAACCTACGAGCAGTACTTC
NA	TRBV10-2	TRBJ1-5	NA	CASSELHSGRQPQHF	TGCGCCAGCAGTGAGTTGCACTCAGGGCGTCAGCCCCAGCATTTT
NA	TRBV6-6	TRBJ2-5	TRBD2	CASSYAGDETQYF	TGTGCCAGCAGTTACGCGGGGGACGAGACCCAGTACTTC
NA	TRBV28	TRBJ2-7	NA	CASKFGGAGAYEQYF	TGTGCCAGCAAGTTCGGGGGCGCGGGAGCCTACGAGCAGTACTTC